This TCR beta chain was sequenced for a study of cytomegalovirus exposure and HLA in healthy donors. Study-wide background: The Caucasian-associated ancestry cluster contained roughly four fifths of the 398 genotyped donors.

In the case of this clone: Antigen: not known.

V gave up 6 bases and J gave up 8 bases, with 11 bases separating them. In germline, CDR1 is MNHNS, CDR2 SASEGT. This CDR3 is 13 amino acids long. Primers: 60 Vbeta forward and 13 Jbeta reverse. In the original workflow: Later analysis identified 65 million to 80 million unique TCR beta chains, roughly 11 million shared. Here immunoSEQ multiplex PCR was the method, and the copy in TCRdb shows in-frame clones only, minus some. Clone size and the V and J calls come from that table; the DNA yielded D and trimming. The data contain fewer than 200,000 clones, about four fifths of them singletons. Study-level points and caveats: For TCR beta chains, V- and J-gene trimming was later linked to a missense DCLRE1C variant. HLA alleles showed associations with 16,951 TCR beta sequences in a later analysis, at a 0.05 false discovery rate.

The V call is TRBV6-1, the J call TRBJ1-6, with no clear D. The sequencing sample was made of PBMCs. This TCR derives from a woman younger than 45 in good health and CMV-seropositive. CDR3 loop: CASRRFDYSPLHF. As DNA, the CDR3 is TGTGCCAGCAGACGGTTCGACTATTCACCCCTCCACTTT.